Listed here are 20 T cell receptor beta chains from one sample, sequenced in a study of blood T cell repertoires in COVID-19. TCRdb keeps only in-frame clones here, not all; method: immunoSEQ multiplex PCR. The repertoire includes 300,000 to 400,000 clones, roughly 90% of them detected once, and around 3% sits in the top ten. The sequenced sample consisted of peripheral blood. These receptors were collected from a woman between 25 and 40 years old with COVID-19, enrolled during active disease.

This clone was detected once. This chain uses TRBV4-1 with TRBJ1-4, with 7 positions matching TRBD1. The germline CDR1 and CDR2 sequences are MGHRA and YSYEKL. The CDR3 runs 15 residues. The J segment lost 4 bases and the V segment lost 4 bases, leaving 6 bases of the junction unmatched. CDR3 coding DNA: TGCGCCAGCAGCCCACGGGACAGAAGTAATGAAAAACTGTTTTTT. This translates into CASSPRDRSNEKLFF.

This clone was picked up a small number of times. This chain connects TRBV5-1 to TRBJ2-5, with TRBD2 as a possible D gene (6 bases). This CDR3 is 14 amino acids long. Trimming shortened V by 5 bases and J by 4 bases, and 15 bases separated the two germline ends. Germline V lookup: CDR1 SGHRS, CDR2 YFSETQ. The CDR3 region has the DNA TGCGCCAGCAGTCAGACTTTGGGGGGAGAGACCCAGTACTTC. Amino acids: CASSQTLGGETQYF. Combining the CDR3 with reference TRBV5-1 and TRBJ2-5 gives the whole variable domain KAGVTQTPRYLIKTRGQQVTLSCSPISGHRSVSWYQQTPGQGLQFLFEYFSETQRNKGNFPGRFSGRQFSNSRSEMNVSTLELGDSALYLCASSQTLGGETQYFGPGTRLLVL.

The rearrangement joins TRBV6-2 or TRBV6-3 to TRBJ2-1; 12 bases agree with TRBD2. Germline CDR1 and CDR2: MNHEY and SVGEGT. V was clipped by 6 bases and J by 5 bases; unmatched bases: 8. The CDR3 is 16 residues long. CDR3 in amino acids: CASSKSLAGGNNEQFF. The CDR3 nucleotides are TGTGCCAGCAGCAAATCACTAGCGGGGGGAAACAATGAGCAGTTCTTC.

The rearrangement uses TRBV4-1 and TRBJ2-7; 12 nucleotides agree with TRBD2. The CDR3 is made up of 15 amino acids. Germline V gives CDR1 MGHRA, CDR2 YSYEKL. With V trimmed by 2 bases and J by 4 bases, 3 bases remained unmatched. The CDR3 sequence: CASSQTSGGLYEQYF. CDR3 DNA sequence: TGCGCCAGCAGCCAAACTAGCGGGGGGTTATACGAGCAGTACTTC.

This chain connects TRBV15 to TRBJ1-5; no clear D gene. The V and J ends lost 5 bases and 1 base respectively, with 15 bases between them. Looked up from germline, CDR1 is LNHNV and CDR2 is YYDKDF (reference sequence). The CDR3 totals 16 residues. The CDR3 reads CATSLKPAGSNQPQHF. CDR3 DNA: TGTGCCACCAGCCTTAAGCCCGCGGGGAGCAATCAGCCCCAGCATTTT.

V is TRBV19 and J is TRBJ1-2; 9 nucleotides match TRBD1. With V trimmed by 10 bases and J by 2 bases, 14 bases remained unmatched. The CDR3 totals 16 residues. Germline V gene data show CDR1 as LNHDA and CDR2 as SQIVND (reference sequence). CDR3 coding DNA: TGTGCCACCTCAACCGGGACAGGGAGCCTAAACTATGGCTACACCTTC. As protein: CATSTGTGSLNYGYTF.

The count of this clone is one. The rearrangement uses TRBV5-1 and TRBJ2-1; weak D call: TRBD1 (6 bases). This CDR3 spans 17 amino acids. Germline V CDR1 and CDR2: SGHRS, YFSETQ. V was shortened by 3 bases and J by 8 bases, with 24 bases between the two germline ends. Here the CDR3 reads CASSSPPGPGVVHEQFF. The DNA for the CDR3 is TGCGCCAGCAGCTCTCCCCCGGGACCAGGGGTTGTGCATGAGCAGTTCTTC.

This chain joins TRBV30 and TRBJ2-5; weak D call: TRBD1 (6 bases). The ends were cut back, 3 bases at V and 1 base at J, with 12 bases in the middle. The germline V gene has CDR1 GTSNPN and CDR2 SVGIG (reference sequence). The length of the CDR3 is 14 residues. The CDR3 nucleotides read TGTGCCTGGAGCCTGGACAGACTCCAAGAGACCCAGTACTTC. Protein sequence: CAWSLDRLQETQYF. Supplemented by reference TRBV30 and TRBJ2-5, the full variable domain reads SQTIHQWPATLVQPVGSPLSLECTVEGTSNPNLYWYRQAAGRGLQLLFYSVGIGQISSEVPQNLSASRPQDRQFILSSKKLLLSDSGFYLCAWSLDRLQETQYFGPGTRLLVL.

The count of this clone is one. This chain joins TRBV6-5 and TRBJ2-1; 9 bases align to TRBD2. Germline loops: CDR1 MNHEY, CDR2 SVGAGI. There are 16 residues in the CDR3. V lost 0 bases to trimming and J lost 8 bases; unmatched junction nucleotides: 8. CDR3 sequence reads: CASSYSGAGGGYEQFF. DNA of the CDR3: TGTGCCAGCAGTTACTCAGGAGCGGGAGGTGGGTATGAGCAGTTCTTC.

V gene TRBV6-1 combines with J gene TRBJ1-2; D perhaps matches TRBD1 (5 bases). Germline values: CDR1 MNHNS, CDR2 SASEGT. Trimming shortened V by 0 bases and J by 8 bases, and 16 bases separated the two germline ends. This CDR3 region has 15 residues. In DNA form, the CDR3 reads TGTGCCAGCAGTGAAGCGTTGACGGCCCGGGGGGGCTACACCTTC. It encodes CASSEALTARGGYTF.

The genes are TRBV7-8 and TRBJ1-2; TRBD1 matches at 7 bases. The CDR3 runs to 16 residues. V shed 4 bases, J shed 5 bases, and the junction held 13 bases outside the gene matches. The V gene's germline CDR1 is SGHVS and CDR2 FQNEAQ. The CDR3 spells CASSSTGTANLYGYTF. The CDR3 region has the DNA TGTGCCAGCAGCTCTACCGGGACAGCAAACTTGTATGGCTACACCTTC.

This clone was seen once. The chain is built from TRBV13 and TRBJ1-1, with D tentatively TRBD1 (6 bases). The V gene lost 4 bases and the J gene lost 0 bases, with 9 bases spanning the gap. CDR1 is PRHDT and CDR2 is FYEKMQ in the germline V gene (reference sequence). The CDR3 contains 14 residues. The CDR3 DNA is TGTGCCAGCAGCTCTGGACAGTTGAACACTGAAGCTTTCTTT. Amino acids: CASSSGQLNTEAFF.

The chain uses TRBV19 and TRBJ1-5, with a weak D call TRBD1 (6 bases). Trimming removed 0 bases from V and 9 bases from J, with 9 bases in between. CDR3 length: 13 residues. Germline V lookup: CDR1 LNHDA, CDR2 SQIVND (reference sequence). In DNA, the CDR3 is TGTGCCAGTAGTATAGATCTGGGGGCGCCCCAGCATTTT. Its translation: CASSIDLGAPQHF.

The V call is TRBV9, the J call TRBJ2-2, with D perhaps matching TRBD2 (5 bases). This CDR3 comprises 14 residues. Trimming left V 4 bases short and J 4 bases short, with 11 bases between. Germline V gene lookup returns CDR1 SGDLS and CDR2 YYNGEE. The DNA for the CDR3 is TGTGCCAGCAGCAAAGCCGGAGGCACCGGGGAGCTGTTTTTT. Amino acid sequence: CASSKAGGTGELFF.

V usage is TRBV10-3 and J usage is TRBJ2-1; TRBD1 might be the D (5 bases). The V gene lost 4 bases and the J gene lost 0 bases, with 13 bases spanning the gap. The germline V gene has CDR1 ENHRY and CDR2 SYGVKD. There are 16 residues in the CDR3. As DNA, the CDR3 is TGTGCCATCAGTGTAAAAGGGGCAAGCTCCTACAATGAGCAGTTCTTC. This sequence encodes CAISVKGASSYNEQFF.

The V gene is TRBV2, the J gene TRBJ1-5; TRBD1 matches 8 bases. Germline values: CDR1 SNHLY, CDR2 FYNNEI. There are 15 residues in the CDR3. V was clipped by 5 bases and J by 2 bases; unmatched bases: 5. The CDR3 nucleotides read TGTGCCAGCAGTTCCCCAGGGGGCGGCAATCAGCCCCAGCATTTT. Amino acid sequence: CASSSPGGGNQPQHF.

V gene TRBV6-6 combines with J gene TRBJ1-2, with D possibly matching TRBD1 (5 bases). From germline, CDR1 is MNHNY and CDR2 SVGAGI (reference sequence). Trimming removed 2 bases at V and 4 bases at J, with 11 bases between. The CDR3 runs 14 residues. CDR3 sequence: CASSYLEGPYGYTF. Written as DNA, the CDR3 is TGTGCCAGCAGTTACCTGGAGGGGCCCTATGGCTACACCTTC.

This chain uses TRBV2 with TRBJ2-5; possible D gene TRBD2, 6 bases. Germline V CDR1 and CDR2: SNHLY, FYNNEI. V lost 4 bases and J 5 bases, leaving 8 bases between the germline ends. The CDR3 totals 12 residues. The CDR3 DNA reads TGTGCCAGCAGTGCGGGGAGGGAGACCCAGTACTTC. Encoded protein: CASSAGRETQYF.

CDR3 region: CASSPPKAGLAGQETQYF. The CDR3 DNA is TGTGCCAGCTCACCACCGAAGGCGGGACTAGCGGGGCAAGAGACCCAGTACTTC. The chain links TRBV18 to TRBJ2-5, with 13 bases matching TRBD2. This CDR3 has 18 amino acids. Germline V gives CDR1 KGHSH, CDR2 LQKENI. The V gene end was trimmed by 0 bases and the J gene end by 2 bases; junction bases not matched to a gene: 6.

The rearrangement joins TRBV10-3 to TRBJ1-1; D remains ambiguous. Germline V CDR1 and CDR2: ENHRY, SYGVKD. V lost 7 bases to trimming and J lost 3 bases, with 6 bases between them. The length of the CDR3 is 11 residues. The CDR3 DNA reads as TGTGCCATCACGGTGGACACTGAAGCTTTCTTT. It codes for CAITVDTEAFF.